The 28 T cell receptor beta chains below all came from one sample that was sequenced in a study of blood T cell repertoires in COVID-19. Sequenced by immunoSEQ multiplex PCR; TCRdb stores in-frame clones only, minus some. This table holds 150,000 to 250,000 clones, less than 95% found once. Sequencing was carried out using peripheral blood. All receptors come from a man aged 30 to 39 with COVID-19, enrolled during active disease.

This rearrangement joins TRBV5-1 to TRBJ2-3; 9 nucleotides match TRBD2. J gave up 1 base and V 3 bases, and 3 bases lay outside the gene matches. The germline V gene encodes CDR1 SGHRS and CDR2 YFSETQ. There are 15 residues in the CDR3. CDR3 DNA sequence: TGCGCCAGCAGCTGGAAGCGGGGGGGCACAGATACGCAGTATTTT. This translates into CASSWKRGGTDTQYF.

The chain combines TRBV6-2 or TRBV6-3 with TRBJ2-3, with a possible D match to TRBD1 (6 bases). The CDR3 has 17 residues. Trimming removed 2 bases at V and 0 bases at J, with 15 bases between. Germline-derived CDR1 and CDR2 are MNHEY and SVGEGT. The CDR3 sequence is CASSYRGQPTSTDTQYF. The CDR3 DNA is TGTGCCAGCAGTTACCGCGGACAGCCAACTAGCACAGATACGCAGTATTTT.

This chain links TRBV5-1 with TRBJ1-1; tentatively, D is TRBD1 (5 bases). The CDR3 extends over 15 amino acids. The germline V gene has CDR1 SGHRS and CDR2 YFSETQ. The V gene lost 4 bases and the J gene lost 0 bases, with 13 bases spanning the gap. The CDR3 loop reads CASSPTPGLNTEAFF. CDR3 sequence (DNA): TGCGCCAGCAGCCCAACCCCAGGGCTGAACACTGAAGCTTTCTTT.

This chain uses TRBV9 with TRBJ1-5; D is undetermined. CDR1 and CDR2 from the germline V gene are SGDLS and YYNGEE. This CDR3 region has 15 residues. Deletions cut 2 bases from V and 3 bases from J, with 12 bases between. Here the CDR3 reads CASSVDPGINQPQHF. For the CDR3, the DNA is TGTGCCAGCAGCGTCGATCCCGGGATCAATCAGCCCCAGCATTTT.

The rearrangement joins TRBV7-9 to TRBJ2-7, with 7 positions matching TRBD1. V lost 5 bases to trimming and J lost 2 bases; unmatched junction nucleotides: 6. Germline CDR1 SEHNR, CDR2 FQNEAQ (reference sequence). The CDR3 contains 14 residues. CDR3: CASSHRGTTYEQYF. CDR3 DNA: TGTGCCAGCAGCCACAGGGGAACAACCTACGAGCAGTACTTC.

The chain is built from TRBV5-4 and TRBJ2-3; 8 nucleotides align to TRBD2. This CDR3 has 14 residues. Germline V gives CDR1 SGHNT, CDR2 YYREEE (reference sequence). V lost 7 bases and J lost 5; bases outside the gene matches: 9. The CDR3, as DNA: TGTGCCAGCCAGGCTAGCGGGCCGCGAGATACGCAGTATTTT. It is translated as CASQASGPRDTQYF.

The rearrangement joins TRBV13 to TRBJ1-5; 8 nucleotides align to TRBD1. The CDR3 is made up of 15 amino acids. The junction had 4 bases not matched to a gene; V was cut back by 0 bases and J by 6 bases. Germline CDR1 is PRHDT and CDR2 is FYEKMQ (reference sequence). The CDR3 is CASSLGTGVGQPQHF. The DNA of the CDR3 is TGTGCCAGCAGCTTAGGGACAGGGGTCGGTCAGCCCCAGCATTTT.

This clone was observed once. V gene TRBV15 combines with J gene TRBJ1-1, with D hard to call. Trimming left V 8 bases short and J 8 bases short, with 18 bases between. The germline CDR1 and CDR2 sequences are LNHNV and YYDKDF (reference sequence). The CDR3 extends over 13 amino acids. This CDR3 reads CATRGEPTVEAFF. The CDR3 DNA reads TGTGCCACCCGCGGGGAACCGACGGTAGAAGCTTTCTTT.

V usage is TRBV10-3 and J usage is TRBJ1-2; tentatively, D is TRBD1 (5 bases). Trimming pared 6 bases from V and 6 bases from J, leaving 14 bases between. Germline CDR1 and CDR2: ENHRY and SYGVKD. The CDR3 consists of 13 residues. CDR3 bases: TGTGCCATCAGGTTGGGCAGGGAGGATGGCTACACCTTC. Translating gives CAIRLGREDGYTF.

The chain joins TRBV13 to TRBJ2-5; 8 nucleotides align to TRBD1. The V segment lost 5 bases and the J segment 5 bases; nucleotides outside the gene matches: 7. This CDR3 comprises 14 residues. In germline, CDR1 is PRHDT, CDR2 FYEKMQ (reference sequence). CDR3 protein: CASSPGGFSETQYF. CDR3 in DNA: TGTGCCAGCAGCCCAGGGGGCTTTAGTGAGACCCAGTACTTC.

This chain joins TRBV27 and TRBJ2-7; D gene unclear. The germline CDR1 and CDR2 sequences are MNHEY and SMNVEV (reference sequence). The V end was cut by 2 bases, the J end by 4 bases, with 9 bases between. The length of the CDR3 is 13 residues. CDR3 in amino acids: CASSLAPVYEQYF. The CDR3 DNA follows: TGTGCCAGCAGTTTAGCCCCGGTATACGAGCAGTACTTC.

The V and J genes are TRBV9 and TRBJ2-1, with TRBD2 identical over 9 bases. Germline V gives CDR1 SGDLS, CDR2 YYNGEE. J was trimmed by 7 bases and V by 0 bases; bases with no gene match: 5. The CDR3 is 15 amino acids. CDR3 in amino acids: CASSVAGLAGNEQFF. CDR3 bases: TGTGCCAGCAGCGTAGCCGGCCTAGCGGGGAATGAGCAGTTCTTC.

This clone was observed once. The J gene is TRBJ1-1, the V gene TRBV21-1. TRBV21-1 is labeled a pseudogene. The CDR3 has 16 amino acids. The CDR3 DNA reads as TGTGCCTTTCGGCTTCCCCCTAAACGAACTAAATATGAAGCTTTCTTT. This encodes CAFRLPPKRTKYEAFF.

This chain connects TRBV2 to TRBJ1-5, with TRBD1 identical over 7 bases. V lost 6 bases, J lost 0 bases, and 11 bases stayed unmatched. Per germline, CDR1 SNHLY and CDR2 FYNNEI. The CDR3 covers 17 residues. In DNA form, the CDR3 reads TGTGCCAGCAGGGTGGGGGGACAGCCGTATAGCAATCAGCCCCAGCATTTT. Translation: CASRVGGQPYSNQPQHF.

V and J are TRBV7-2 and TRBJ1-2; 7 bases fit TRBD1. The germline V gene has CDR1 SGHTA and CDR2 FQGNSA. The V segment lost 4 bases and the J segment 3 bases; nucleotides outside the gene matches: 2. This CDR3 is 13 amino acids long. Here the CDR3 reads CASSSTGYYGYTF. In DNA, the CDR3 is TGTGCCAGCAGCTCGACAGGGTACTATGGCTACACCTTC. The full variable domain, completed using reference TRBV7-2 and TRBJ1-2, is GAGVSQSPSNKVTEKGKDVELRCDPISGHTALYWYRQSLGQGLEFLIYFQGNSAPDKSGLPSDRFSAERTGGSVSTLTIQRTQQEDSAVYLCASSSTGYYGYTFGSGTRLTVV.

About this clone: Different DNA sequences within this sample yield the same CDR3. This sequence joins TRBV19 and TRBJ2-7; 8 nucleotides agree with TRBD1. Germline lookup yields CDR1 LNHDA and CDR2 SQIVND (reference sequence). Trimming cost V 4 bases and J 1 base; bases outside gene matches: 3. This CDR3 comprises 14 residues. CDR3 protein: CASSTDRGSYEQYF. The CDR3 nucleotides read TGTGCCAGTAGTACCGACAGGGGTTCCTACGAGCAGTACTTC.

The gene calls are TRBV11-2 and TRBJ1-1; no definite D call. CDR1 is SGHAT and CDR2 is FQNNGV in the germline V gene. V was pared by 4 bases and J by 3 bases, with 9 bases between. This CDR3 comprises 13 residues. Here the CDR3 DNA reads TGTGCCAGCAGCTACGGACTTGACACTGAAGCTTTCTTT. This encodes CASSYGLDTEAFF.

The gene calls are TRBV5-4 and TRBJ1-1; maybe TRBD1 (5 bases). The CDR3 length is 16 residues. Germline CDR1 is SGHNT and CDR2 is YYREEE (reference sequence). Trimming left V 3 bases short and J 5 bases short, with 20 bases between. In nucleotides, the CDR3 is TGTGCCAGCAGCTCCGAACCTCGGGGGTCTTATACTGAAGCTTTCTTT. This encodes CASSSEPRGSYTEAFF.

This chain joins TRBV5-1 and TRBJ2-2, with TRBD1 matching over 8 bases. The CDR3 has 14 amino acids. The germline CDR1 and CDR2 sequences are SGHRS and YFSETQ. J lost 6 bases, V lost 4 bases, and 5 bases had no gene match. CDR3 nucleotides: TGCGCCAGCAGCACGACAGGGGTTCCCGGGGAGCTGTTTTTT. Amino acids: CASSTTGVPGELFF. The full variable domain, completed using reference TRBV5-1 and TRBJ2-2, is KAGVTQTPRYLIKTRGQQVTLSCSPISGHRSVSWYQQTPGQGLQFLFEYFSETQRNKGNFPGRFSGRQFSNSRSEMNVSTLELGDSALYLCASSTTGVPGELFFGEGSRLTVL.

This sequence joins TRBV5-1 and TRBJ1-2, with D uncertain. Trimming removed 4 bases at V and 4 bases at J, with 11 bases between. The germline V gene has CDR1 SGHRS and CDR2 YFSETQ. This CDR3 is 13 amino acids long. The chain's CDR3 is CASSPSEFYGYTF. As DNA, the CDR3 is TGCGCCAGCAGCCCTTCGGAGTTCTATGGCTACACCTTC.

This clone occurred a few times. The chain joins TRBV28 to TRBJ1-3; 9 nucleotides align to TRBD1. From germline, CDR1 is MDHEN and CDR2 SYDVKM. V was clipped by 1 base and J by 9 bases; unmatched bases: 1. CDR3 length: 13 amino acids. The CDR3 region has the DNA TGTGCCAGCAGTTTATTACAGGGGGCCACCATATATTTT. This gives the protein CASSLLQGATIYF.

The chain joins TRBV4-1 to TRBJ1-6; no clear D gene. The CDR3 loop spans 13 amino acids. The ends were cut back, 0 bases at V and 8 bases at J, with 5 bases in the middle. Germline CDR1 reads MGHRA; CDR2 reads YSYEKL. The CDR3 DNA sequence: TGCGCCAGCAGCCAAGATGAGGATTCACCCCTCCACTTT. It encodes CASSQDEDSPLHF.

The chain employs TRBV5-1 and TRBJ2-7, with D tentatively TRBD2 (7 bases). Germline CDR1 reads SGHRS; CDR2 reads YFSETQ. Trimming took 4 bases from V and 2 from J, leaving 16 bases between them. The CDR3 has 15 amino acids. CDR3 bases: TGCGCCAGCAGCCTCAAGGGGGGGATCGCCTACGAGCAGTACTTC. This encodes CASSLKGGIAYEQYF.

The CDR3: CASSRTGGLYQETQYF. Written as DNA, the CDR3 is TGTGCCAGCAGTCGGACAGGGGGACTGTACCAAGAGACCCAGTACTTC. This sequence joins TRBV7-9 and TRBJ2-5, with 10 bases matching TRBD1. The V and J ends lost 6 bases and 0 bases, in that order; junction bases with no gene match: 7. CDR1 and CDR2 from the germline V gene are SEHNR and FQNEAQ (reference sequence). This CDR3 region has 16 residues.

This clone has just one count. The rearrangement joins TRBV18 to TRBJ2-7, with 8 bases identical to TRBD1. This CDR3 is built from 15 residues. Germline-derived CDR1 and CDR2 are KGHSH and LQKENI. Trimming removed 6 bases from V and 3 bases from J; junction bases left unmatched: 10. The CDR3 DNA reads TGTGCCAGCTCGCCGCCAGGGGGCGCCCACTACGAGCAGTACTTC. This translates into CASSPPGGAHYEQYF.

CDR3 bases: TGTGCCAGCAGTGCCCCTGGAACGGGGGGCCCAGATACGCAGTATTTT. It codes for CASSAPGTGGPDTQYF. The rearrangement joins TRBV6-6 to TRBJ2-3; TRBD2 is a possible D gene (7 bases). CDR3 size: 16 residues. Between the trimmed V and J ends, which lost 5 bases and 4 bases, there was a span of 19 bases. The V gene's germline CDR1 is MNHNY and CDR2 SVGAGI (reference sequence).

The chain joins TRBV12-3 or TRBV12-4 to TRBJ1-2; 10 bases agree with TRBD1. The V and J ends lost 9 bases and 5 bases, in that order; junction bases with no gene match: 6. The CDR3 extends over 13 amino acids. CDR3 in DNA: TGTGCCAGTCCGGGACAGGGGACGTATGGCTACACCTTC. This encodes CASPGQGTYGYTF.

The chain has TRBV7-9 and TRBJ2-3; possible D gene TRBD2, 6 bases. The V gene's germline CDR1 is SEHNR and CDR2 FQNEAQ (reference sequence). Trimming pared 4 bases from V and 4 bases from J, leaving 24 bases between. The CDR3 consists of 18 residues. CDR3: CASSSFALRGEDADTQYF. For the CDR3, the DNA is TGTGCCAGCAGCTCGTTTGCGCTACGAGGGGAGGACGCAGATACGCAGTATTTT.